Sequencing of this T cell receptor beta chain was carried out in a study of metastatic and nonmetastatic thyroid tumors. Study-level background: Blood and tumor or nodule tissue repertoires from malignant and benign thyroid patients were compared.

This clone was detected ten times or more. Patients underwent thyroid surgery, and none had received any treatment before it. Authors' methods: The authors used CDR3 differences across clinicopathological groups to build a distant-metastasis classifier for papillary thyroid cancer. TCRdb re-analyzed the PCR reads through MiXCR. It is TCRdb's table, rather than the study itself, that gives the V and J calls and clone size. In the table there are 85,000 to 100,000 clones, approximately 12% of which are singletons. Germline V CDR1 and CDR2: PRHDT, FYEKMQ (reference sequence). The CDR3 consists of 15 residues. With 6 bases clipped from V and 5 bases from J, the junction kept 10 bases outside the gene matches.

The sequenced sample consisted of blood. The chain joins TRBV13 to TRBJ2-1, with 7 bases fitting TRBD1. This TCR came from a female donor with papillary thyroid cancer or a benign thyroid nodule (not recorded which). Some clones in this sample may be carry-over from other donors' samples. The CDR3 bases are TGTGCCAGCAGTCGACCCAGGACAGGAGACAATGAGCAGTTCTTC. It is translated as CASSRPRTGDNEQFF.